The source of this TCR beta chain is a study of T-cell reconstitution after alpha-beta-depleted transplantation in children. Construction of the TCRbeta library involved unique molecular identifiers. Using its own MiXCR run on the PCR reads, TCRdb lists one record per CDR3 protein. The sample includes 70,000 to 95,000 distinct CDR3 sequences, 10% to 15% of them seen just once. The CDR3 loop spans 16 amino acids. J gave up 8 bases and V 3 bases, and 14 bases lay outside the gene matches. The V gene's germline CDR1 is SGDLS and CDR2 YYNGEE. This clonotype has only a few counts. Sequenced here: PBMCs from the stem cell graft donor, sampled from the stem cell graft. This TCR was sampled from a human donor who donated a stem cell graft to a child with inherited bone marrow failure. The chain couples TRBV9 to TRBJ2-1; 7 nucleotides line up with TRBD1. The CDR3 nucleotides read TGTGCCAGCAGCGCGACTATTTATAGGGGGCCAGATGAGCAGTTCTTC. The encoded protein is CASSATIYRGPDEQFF.